One TCR beta chain is described in this entry. This receptor's antigen is unknown. No clone much larger than this one lies a single base away; base qualities are absent. In the germline V gene, CDR1 corresponds to KGHDR and CDR2 to SFDVKD. Trimming leaves V shorter by 6 bases and J shorter by 3 bases, with the junction holding 3 bases beyond the gene matches. The CDR3 has 14 amino acids, counting the end cysteine and phenylalanine. CDR3 DNA is the only sequence kept; it has 42 bases, read in frame from the first base. The data derive from a study of T cells of healthy individuals (dated by TCRdb to the late 2010s). The library was prepared using 5' RACE. Sequenced on an Illumina MiSeq. The public reads were quality trimmed at Q25 with fastp and then assembled into clones with MiXCR by TCRdb, keeping productive beta chains. Each CDR3 protein appears once, grouped with its most common genes and DNA. The sample records under 70,000 distinct CDR3 sequences, roughly 15% of which are singletons. The ten largest clones add up to 16% of the sample.

The sequence derives from a human donor in good health. The chain uses TRBV24-1 and TRBJ2-2; TRBD1 lines up with 7 middle nucleotides. CDR3 reads: CATSTGADTGELFF. The bases are TGTGCCACCAGTACAGGGGCCGACACCGGGGAGCTGTTTTTT.